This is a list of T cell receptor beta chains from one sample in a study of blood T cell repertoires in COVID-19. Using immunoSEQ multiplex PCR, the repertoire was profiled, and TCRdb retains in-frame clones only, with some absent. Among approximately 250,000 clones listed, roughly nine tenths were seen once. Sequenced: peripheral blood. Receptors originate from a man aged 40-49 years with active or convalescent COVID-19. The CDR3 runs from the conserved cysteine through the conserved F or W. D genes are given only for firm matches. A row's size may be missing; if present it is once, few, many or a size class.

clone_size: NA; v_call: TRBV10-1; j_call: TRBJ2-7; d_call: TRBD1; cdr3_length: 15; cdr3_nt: TGCGCCAGCAGTGAAGCGGGACAGGGTACCTACGAGCAGTACTTC; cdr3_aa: CASSEAGQGTYEQYF
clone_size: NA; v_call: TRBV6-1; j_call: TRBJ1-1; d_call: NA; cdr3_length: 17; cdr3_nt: TGTGCCAGCAGTGAGGGCCCGTCGGCATACATGAACACTGAAGCTTTCTTT; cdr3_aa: CASSEGPSAYMNTEAFF
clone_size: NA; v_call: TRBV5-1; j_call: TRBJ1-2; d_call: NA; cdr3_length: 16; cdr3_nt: TGCGCCAGCAGCCGGGATCGGGGGGATCGGGGCTATGGCTACACCTTC; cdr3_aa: CASSRDRGDRGYGYTF
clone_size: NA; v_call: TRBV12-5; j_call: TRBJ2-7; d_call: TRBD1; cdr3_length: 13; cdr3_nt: TGTGCTAGTGGTTTGGGGGACAGTTACGAGCAGTACTTC; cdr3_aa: CASGLGDSYEQYF
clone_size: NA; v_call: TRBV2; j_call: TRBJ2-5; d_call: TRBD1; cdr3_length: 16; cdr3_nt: TGTGCCAGCAGTACTGGACAGGGGGGGAATCAAGAGACCCAGTACTTC; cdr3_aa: CASSTGQGGNQETQYF
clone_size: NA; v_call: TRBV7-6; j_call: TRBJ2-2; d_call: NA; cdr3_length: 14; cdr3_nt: TGTGCCAGCAGCACAGGACAGTCGACCGGGGAGCTGTTTTTT; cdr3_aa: CASSTGQSTGELFF
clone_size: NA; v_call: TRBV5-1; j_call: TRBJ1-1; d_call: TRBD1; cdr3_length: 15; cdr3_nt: TGCGCCAGCAGCCCGGTGGGACAGGTGAACACTGAAGCTTTCTTT; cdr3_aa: CASSPVGQVNTEAFF
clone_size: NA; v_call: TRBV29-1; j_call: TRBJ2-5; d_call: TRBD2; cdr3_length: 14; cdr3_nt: TGCAGCGTAGTTAGCGGGAGGGGGCAAGAGACCCAGTACTTC; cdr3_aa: CSVVSGRGQETQYF
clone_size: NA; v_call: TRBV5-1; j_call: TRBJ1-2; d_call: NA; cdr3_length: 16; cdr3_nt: TGCGCCAGCCGACCGGCGGACGCAGGAGGAATCTATGGCTACACCTTC; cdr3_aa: CASRPADAGGIYGYTF
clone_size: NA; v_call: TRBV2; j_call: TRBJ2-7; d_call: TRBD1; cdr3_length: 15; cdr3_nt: TGTGCCAGCAGTGAAGAGGGACAGACCCTCTACGAGCAGTACTTC; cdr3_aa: CASSEEGQTLYEQYF
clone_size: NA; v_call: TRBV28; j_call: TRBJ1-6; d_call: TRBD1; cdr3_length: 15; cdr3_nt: TGTGCCAGCACCTCCAGGGACAGCGATAATTCACCCCTCCACTTT; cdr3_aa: CASTSRDSDNSPLHF
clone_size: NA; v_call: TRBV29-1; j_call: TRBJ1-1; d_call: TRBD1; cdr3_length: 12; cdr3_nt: TGCAGCGTTGATCGACAGGGCTCTGAAGCTTTCTTT; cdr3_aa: CSVDRQGSEAFF
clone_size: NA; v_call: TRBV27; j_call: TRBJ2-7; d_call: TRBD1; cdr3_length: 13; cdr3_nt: TGTGCCAGCAGGATGACAGGGGTCTACGAGCAGTACTTC; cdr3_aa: CASRMTGVYEQYF
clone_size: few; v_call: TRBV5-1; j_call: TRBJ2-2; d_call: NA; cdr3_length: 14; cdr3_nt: TGCGCCAGCATGTGGACCAGGGTTGGCGGGGAGCTGTTTTTT; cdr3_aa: CASMWTRVGGELFF
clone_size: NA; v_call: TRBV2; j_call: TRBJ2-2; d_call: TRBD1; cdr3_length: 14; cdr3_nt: TGTGCCAGCAGGGCTACAGGGGGCGCCGGGGAGCTGTTTTTT; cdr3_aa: CASRATGGAGELFF
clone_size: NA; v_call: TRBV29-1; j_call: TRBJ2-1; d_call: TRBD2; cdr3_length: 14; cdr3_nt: TGCAGCGGTAGCGGGGGGGGAAACTACAATGAGCAGTTCTTC; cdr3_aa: CSGSGGGNYNEQFF
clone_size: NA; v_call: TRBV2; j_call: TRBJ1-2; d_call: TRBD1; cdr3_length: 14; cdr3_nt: TGTGCCAGCAGTGAAGCCGGGACAGGGACTGGCTACACCTTC; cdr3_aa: CASSEAGTGTGYTF
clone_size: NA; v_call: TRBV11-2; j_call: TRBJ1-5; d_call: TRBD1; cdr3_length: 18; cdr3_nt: TGTGCCAGCAGCTTAGGACAGGGGAGGATATATGGCAATCAGCCCCAGCATTTT; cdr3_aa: CASSLGQGRIYGNQPQHF
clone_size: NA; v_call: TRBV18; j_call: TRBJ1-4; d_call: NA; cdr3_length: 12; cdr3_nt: TGTGCCAGCTTCGGCGGTAATGAAAAACTGTTTTTT; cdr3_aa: CASFGGNEKLFF
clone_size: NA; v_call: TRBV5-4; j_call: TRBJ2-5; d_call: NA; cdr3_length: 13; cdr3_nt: TGTGCCAGCAGCCCGGAGGTCCAAGAGACCCAGTACTTC; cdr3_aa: CASSPEVQETQYF
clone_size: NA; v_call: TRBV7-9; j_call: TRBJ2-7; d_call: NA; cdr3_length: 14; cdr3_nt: TGTGCCAGCAGCTCGCCCGGACTCTACTACGAGCAGTACTTC; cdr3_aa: CASSSPGLYYEQYF